These T cell receptor beta chains were read from a single sample in a study of blood T cell repertoires in COVID-19. Measured with immunoSEQ multiplex PCR; TCRdb has only the in-frame clones, and not every one. The table lists 13,000 to 15,000 clones, approximately 92% of them singletons. The material sequenced was peripheral blood. The source of these receptors is a human donor with active COVID-19. The donor label of this sample is uncertain. The CDR3 runs from the conserved cysteine through the conserved F or W. Fields, in order: D gene, V gene, clone size, J gene, CDR3 DNA, CDR3 protein. D genes are given only for firm matches. Rows may omit the clone size; those that give it use once, few, many or a size class.

>-|TRBV2|-|TRBJ1-1
TGTGCCAGCACCCAATTTGGGAGGAACACTGAAGCTTTCTTT
CASTQFGRNTEAFF
>-|TRBV9|-|TRBJ2-1
TGTGCCAGCAGCGTAGTTAGCGGAGGCTCCTACAATGAGCAGTTCTTC
CASSVVSGGSYNEQFF
>-|TRBV6-5|-|TRBJ2-7
TGTGCCAGCAGTTACCTTTGGGGTAGCGTCGACTACGAGCAGTACTTC
CASSYLWGSVDYEQYF
>-|TRBV7-2|-|TRBJ2-2
TGTGCCAGCAGCTTTCAATCCGGGACTGCCACCGGGGAGCTGTTTTTT
CASSFQSGTATGELFF
>-|TRBV7-9|-|TRBJ1-2
TGTGCCAGCAGCCCCGGCGGCGTCAGTACTAACTATGGCTACACCTTC
CASSPGGVSTNYGYTF
>TRBD2|TRBV5-1|-|TRBJ2-3
TGCGCCAGCAGCTTACGGACTAGCGGGGGGGCGATTCGCCCAGATACGCAGTATTTT
CASSLRTSGGAIRPDTQYF
>-|TRBV10-3|-|TRBJ1-2
TGTGCCATCAGTGAGTCCGGGGACTATGGCTACACCTTC
CAISESGDYGYTF
>TRBD1|TRBV30|-|TRBJ2-7
TGTGCCTGGAGTAATGGACAGGATATTAGCGAGCAGTACTTC
CAWSNGQDISEQYF
>TRBD2|TRBV28|-|TRBJ2-7
TGTGCCAGCAGTTCTAGCGGGCTCTACGAGCAGTACTTC
CASSSSGLYEQYF
>TRBD1|TRBV15|-|TRBJ2-7
TGTGCCACCAGCAGAGGTGGGGACAGGGGTCGGTACGAGCAGTACTTC
CATSRGGDRGRYEQYF
>-|TRBV19|once|TRBJ2-7
TGTGCCAGTAGTATAGGCGGCCTTGGGTACGAGCAGTACTTC
CASSIGGLGYEQYF
>TRBD1|TRBV6-2/TRBV6-3|-|TRBJ2-7
TGTGCCAGCAGTTACGAAAGGGGGCCCTACGAGCAGTACTTC
CASSYERGPYEQYF
>TRBD2|TRBV27|-|TRBJ2-3
TGTGCCAGCAGTCATTCTCTAGCGGGCCTTAGCACAGATACGCAGTATTTT
CASSHSLAGLSTDTQYF
>-|TRBV6-2/TRBV6-3|-|TRBJ2-6
TGTGCCAGCAGTTACGCATCTACCCTCTCTGGGGCCAACGTCCTGACTTTC
CASSYASTLSGANVLTF
>-|TRBV6-5|few|TRBJ1-1
TGTGCCAGCAGTTACTCGGGGCTAAGCAAGCCTGAAGCTTTCTTT
CASSYSGLSKPEAFF
>TRBD1|TRBV24-1|-|TRBJ2-7
TGTGCCACCAGGGACGGCGGACAGGGGAGCTACGAGCAGTACTTC
CATRDGGQGSYEQYF
>-|TRBV14|-|TRBJ2-7
TGTGCCAGCAGCCAAGACGGGGTTGGAACAGGGCCCTCCTACGAGCAGTACTTC
CASSQDGVGTGPSYEQYF
>TRBD1|TRBV5-1|-|TRBJ1-6
TGCGCCAGCAGCTTGGACTCCAGGGGGCTAGGGTCACCCCTCCACTTT
CASSLDSRGLGSPLHF
>-|TRBV19|-|TRBJ1-1
TGTGCCAGTAGTACACGCGGGTTCAGGGAAGCTTTCTTT
CASSTRGFREAFF
>-|TRBV11-2|-|TRBJ2-7
TGTGCCAGCAGCTTGCGGGACCGAACCTACGAGCAGTACTTC
CASSLRDRTYEQYF